The 12 T cell receptor beta chains below were found in one sample sequenced in a study of T cell changes during pregnancy in multiple sclerosis. Repertoires were generated with immunoSEQ multiplex PCR, while TCRdb's copy carries only in-frame clones and drops some. The sample lists about 43,000 clones; 75% to 90% were seen once. The sample consisted of peripheral blood, taken in the first trimester of pregnancy. Receptor source: a female donor in good health, enrolled as a control in a pregnancy study.

The chain couples TRBV15 to TRBJ2-6; D is uncertain. This CDR3 spans 15 amino acids. The V gene lost 3 bases and the J gene lost 2 bases, with 8 bases spanning the gap. Germline V gene sequence: CDR1 LNHNV, CDR2 YYDKDF (reference sequence). CDR3 coding DNA: TGTGCCACCAGCAGTGCTAGAACTGGGGCCAACGTCCTGACTTTC. Translated: CATSSARTGANVLTF.

The chain joins TRBV6-1 to TRBJ2-1; 9 bases line up with TRBD2. The CDR3 runs to 15 residues. V lost 6 bases and J lost 3; bases outside the gene matches: 6. Germline values: CDR1 MNHNS, CDR2 SASEGT. The CDR3 loop is CASRVTSGNYNEQFF. CDR3 DNA: TGTGCCAGCAGGGTGACTAGCGGTAACTACAATGAGCAGTTCTTC.

The CDR3: CASSTMRGTEQFF. The DNA for the CDR3 is TGTGCCAGCAGCACTATGCGGGGGACGGAGCAGTTCTTC. V usage is TRBV9 and J usage is TRBJ2-1, with 7 bases identical to TRBD2. Germline CDR1 reads SGDLS; CDR2 reads YYNGEE. J lost 10 bases, V lost 4 bases, and 8 bases had no gene match. The CDR3 extends over 13 amino acids.

The J gene is TRBJ1-3, the V gene TRBV19; no clear D gene. The CDR3 is 15 residues long. V lost 6 bases, J lost 0 bases, and 12 bases lay in between. Germline assignment: CDR1 LNHDA and CDR2 SQIVND (reference sequence). CDR3 in DNA: TGTGCCAGTAGGAGGGTGACCACCTCTGGAAACACCATATATTTT. This encodes CASRRVTTSGNTIYF.

The sample holds one count of this clone. J is TRBJ2-1 and V is TRBV7-9, with TRBD2 identical over 7 bases. CDR3 length: 12 amino acids. The germline V gene has CDR1 SEHNR and CDR2 FQNEAQ (reference sequence). Trimming cost V 5 bases and J 9 bases; bases outside gene matches: 4. In nucleotides, the CDR3 is TGTGCCAGCAGCCCCGGGGGGTTTGAGCAGTTCTTC. It codes for CASSPGGFEQFF.

This clone was counted a single time. This chain joins TRBV7-3 and TRBJ1-4; the match to TRBD1 covers 7 bases. The CDR3 totals 15 residues. The germline V gene has CDR1 SGHTA and CDR2 FQGTGA. The junction had 9 bases not matched to a gene; V was cut back by 5 bases and J by 6 bases. DNA for the CDR3: TGTGCCAGCAGCCCCGATACGACAGGGTATGAAAAACTGTTTTTT. This encodes CASSPDTTGYEKLFF. Full variable domain (missing parts from reference TRBV7-3 and TRBJ1-4): GAGVSQTPSNKVTEKGKYVELRCDPISGHTALYWYRQSLGQGPEFLIYFQGTGAADDSGLPNDRFFAVRPEGSVSTLKIQRTERGDSAVYLCASSPDTTGYEKLFFGSGTQLSVL.

The DNA for the CDR3 is TGTGCCAGCAGCCACGGGGGGGCGAACACCGGGGAGCTGTTTTTT. Translated, it gives CASSHGGANTGELFF. This chain connects TRBV6-6 to TRBJ2-2; TRBD2 aligns across 8 bases. Germline V gene data show CDR1 as MNHNY and CDR2 as SVGAGI (reference sequence). Losses at the gene ends were 6 bases for V and 0 bases for J; bases not matched to a gene: 3. The CDR3 length is 15 residues.

This clone occurred once. The chain combines TRBV11-3 with TRBJ2-2; no definite D call. The CDR3 consists of 12 residues. Germline CDR1 is SGHNT and CDR2 is YENEEA. V was shortened by 4 bases and J by 8 bases, with 8 bases between the two germline ends. The CDR3 coding sequence is TGTGCCAGCAGCTCCGGTACGGGGGAGCTGTTTTTT. Protein: CASSSGTGELFF.

The genes are TRBV6-5 and TRBJ2-1, with a weak D call TRBD1 (6 bases). CDR1 and CDR2 (germline): MNHEY, SVGAGI. The germline V and J ends were trimmed by 6 bases and 1 base, with 13 bases remaining between them. This CDR3 has 15 residues. In nucleotides, the CDR3 is TGTGCCAGCAGCCCCAACAGGGCGTCCTACAATGAGCAGTTCTTC. It specifies CASSPNRASYNEQFF.

V usage is TRBV6-6 and J usage is TRBJ2-7; D possibly corresponds to TRBD1 (5 bases). The CDR3 is made up of 11 amino acids. V gave up 4 bases and J gave up 5 bases, with 6 bases separating them. Germline V gene sequence: CDR1 MNHNY, CDR2 SVGAGI (reference sequence). The CDR3 DNA is TGTGCCAGCAGTTCCAGGGACGAGCAGTACTTC. Residues: CASSSRDEQYF.

The chain has TRBV7-3 and TRBJ1-2; 8 bases map to TRBD1. The CDR3 consists of 15 residues. The germline CDR1 and CDR2 sequences are SGHTA and FQGTGA. With V trimmed by 5 bases and J by 3 bases, 8 bases remained unmatched. The CDR3 nucleotides are TGTGCCAGCAGCCCCTCGACAGGGGCCTACTATGGCTACACCTTC. Its protein product is CASSPSTGAYYGYTF.

The chain is built from TRBV5-8 and TRBJ2-3, with D tentatively TRBD2 (6 bases). Between the trimmed V and J ends, which lost 4 bases and 2 bases, there was a span of 14 bases. CDR3 length: 15 residues. Germline V gives CDR1 SGHTS, CDR2 YDEGEE. This chain's CDR3 is CASSPFRRDTDTQYF. CDR3 bases: TGTGCCAGCAGCCCCTTTAGGAGGGACACAGATACGCAGTATTTT.